The sequence of this T cell receptor (beta chain) was determined in a study of regulatory T cells in long-lasting Graves disease (dated by TCRdb to about 2021). Study-level background: Persistent Graves' disease meant more than 5 years of antithyroid drug treatment with TSH receptor autoantibodies that stayed positive. On average, persistent Graves' disease patients in the clinical cohort had been on antithyroid drugs for about 10.3 years. This study used TCR sequencing and RNA sequencing of peripheral blood to compare persistent Graves' disease patients against newly diagnosed Graves' disease patients. TCR sequencing covered around 13 persistent and about 20 newly diagnosed Graves' disease patients, 33 samples in total. The study was conducted in China and was registered as a clinical trial.

Overall results and qualifications from the work: Sequencing and analysis were restricted to the TCR beta chain. Compared with newly diagnosed patients, patients with persistent Graves' disease had lower TCR Shannon entropy and fewer highly expanded clones, which suggests clonal expansion. The authors acknowledged the small sample size as a limitation that may reduce accuracy. TRBV28, TRBJ1-2 and TRBJ2-5 were preferentially used in persistent disease, while TRBV20-1 and TRBJ2-1 were favored in newly diagnosed disease. Peripheral blood alone was examined, since thyroid tissue, which constituted the primary lesion, could not be accessed. Patients with persistent disease shared more public clonotypes (roughly 2,900) than newly diagnosed patients did (more than 900).

The label giving this sample's time point can be read as: persistent/refractory GD, antithyroid drugs over 5 years with positive TRAb. For both TCR sequencing and RNA sequencing, RNA was extracted from PBMCs in TRIzol. Graves' disease was diagnosed according to American Thyroid Association guidelines. Patients were recruited from an endocrinology department in Xi'an, China. Each patient gave 7.5 to 10 milliliters of peripheral blood, collected in an EDTA anticoagulant tube. Ficoll Paque Plus density gradient separation was used to isolate PBMCs, and no further T cell sorting was performed. An Agilent 2100 Bioanalyzer and agarose gel were used to check RNA quality, while a NanoDrop 2000 measured RNA concentration. Library method: multiplex PCR. TCRdb shows the sequencer as Illumina HiSeq 4000. iRepertoire HTBI primers and Arm-PCR amplification of CDR3 regions were used to construct TCR beta libraries. Before sequencing, the PCR products went through gel purification. In the original analysis: Gene usage analysis of CDR3 amino acid clonotypes relied on the roughly 60 TRBV and about 15 TRBJ segments identified across samples. COPE and FqMerger were used to merge filtered high-quality paired reads into contigs. Contigs were aligned with BLAST to IMGT TRBV, TRBD and TRBJ reference genes, and CDR3 was defined per IMGT. Clonotypes above 0.1% frequency were classified as highly expanded clones. Shannon entropy was used to measure repertoire diversity, and the Gini coefficient was used to measure V-J evenness. Clonotypes shared by more than one individual were considered public. TCRdb ran its own pipeline on the public reads, namely fastp trimming at Q25 and MiXCR clone calling, and kept in-frame beta chains. Here each entry gathers all rows of one CDR3 protein and keeps the most common genes and DNA. The V and J calls, along with clone size, are taken from TCRdb and not from the paper's own processing. The table for this sample lists 700,000 or so distinct CDR3 sequences; roughly 30% of them were counted only once. The ten largest clonotypes hold about two fifths of the sample.

Concerning this clonotype: Its target antigen remains unknown. No base qualities exist here, and no much larger clone lies one base off it.

From cysteine to phenylalanine, the CDR3 is 16 amino acids long. The entry retains the CDR3 DNA only, 48 bases that are in frame from base 1. According to the germline V gene, CDR1 reads MNHEY and CDR2 reads SVGEGT. V and J lose 9 bases and 5 bases, and a span of 25 bases separates them. This receptor was identified in a female donor with Graves disease. The sequencing used peripheral blood mononuclear cells (PBMCs), collected when the disease was refractory, from a patient treated with antithyroid drugs. The chain is assembled from TRBV6-2 or TRBV6-3 and TRBJ2-5; the D segment may tentatively be TRBD1 or TRBD2, each giving 5 matched bases. The CDR3 protein: CASSRDQYSPRETQYF. The nucleotide sequence is given as TGTGCCAGTTCCCGGGACCAATATTCGCCCAGGGAGACCCAGTACTTC.